Below are 25 T cell receptor beta chains sequenced from a single sample in a study of cytomegalovirus exposure and HLA in healthy donors (dated by TCRdb to 2015 to 2018). Library construction relied on the immunoSEQ multiplex PCR assay. For the multiplex PCR, a mixture combining 60 forward primers for TCR Vbeta segments and 13 reverse primers for TCR Jbeta segments was used. The source is immuneACCESS, and TCRdb retained only in-frame sequences with V and J called. Part of the clones is not carried over; for the studies checked, unresolved V genes explain less than half of this, and the remainder is unexplained. Within this sample are 150,000 to 200,000 clones, with around 81% of them counted one time only. Around 1.5% of the sample is in the top ten clones. The sequenced sample was PBMCs. The source is a man in his forties or fifties in good health and CMV-seronegative.

This clone is a singleton in its sample. The sample carries other DNA sequences with the same CDR3. V usage is TRBV29-1 and J usage is TRBJ2-7; 7 nucleotides match TRBD1. The CDR3 contains 13 residues. The germline gives CDR1 SQVTM, CDR2 ANQGSEA. V lost 5 bases to trimming and J lost 3 bases; unmatched junction nucleotides: 7. The chain's CDR3 is CSVRTGADYEQYF. The CDR3 bases are TGCAGCGTTAGGACAGGAGCGGACTACGAGCAGTACTTC.

V is TRBV2 and J is TRBJ1-5; 9 nucleotides agree with TRBD1. The V and J ends lost 6 bases and 1 base, in that order; junction bases with no gene match: 7. This CDR3 is 16 amino acids long. CDR1 SNHLY and CDR2 FYNNEI come from the germline V gene. The CDR3 is CASSPTGGPSNQPQHF. In DNA, the CDR3 is TGTGCCAGCAGCCCCACAGGGGGCCCAAGCAATCAGCCCCAGCATTTT.

The CDR3 reads CASSHLMREQDEQYF. The CDR3 region has the DNA TGTGCCAGCAGCCACCTGATGCGGGAGCAAGACGAGCAGTACTTC. V gene TRBV14 combines with J gene TRBJ2-7; 7 bases line up with TRBD2. V gave up 3 bases and J gave up 5 bases; unmatched junction bases: 10. The V gene's germline CDR1 is SGHDN and CDR2 FVKESK. The CDR3 consists of 15 residues.

This clone occurred once. V gene TRBV6-4 combines with J gene TRBJ1-2, with 10 bases fitting TRBD1. The J segment lost 6 bases and the V segment lost 6 bases, leaving 7 bases of the junction unmatched. CDR3 size: 14 residues. CDR1 and CDR2 (germline): MRHNA, SNTAGT. The CDR3 protein is CASRPDRGRNGYTF. CDR3 in DNA: TGTGCCAGCAGACCCGACAGGGGGCGAAATGGCTACACCTTC.

This clone was observed a few times. J is TRBJ2-7 and V is TRBV7-8; 9 bases agree with TRBD2. The CDR3 totals 16 residues. Trimming removed 5 bases from V and 2 bases from J; junction bases left unmatched: 10. From germline, CDR1 is SGHVS and CDR2 FQNEAQ. CDR3 loop: CASSTRNSGGPYEQYF. For the CDR3, the DNA is TGTGCCAGCAGCACCCGGAATAGCGGGGGCCCCTACGAGCAGTACTTC.

With regard to this clone: Other DNA sequences of this sample code for an identical CDR3. V is TRBV28 and J is TRBJ1-1, with a possible D match to TRBD1 (5 bases). CDR1 MDHEN and CDR2 SYDVKM come from the germline V gene. Trimming pared 2 bases from V and 6 bases from J, leaving 13 bases between. The CDR3 is made up of 14 amino acids. The CDR3 DNA is TGTGCCAGCAGTTTAAGAGAACAGGTAGCTGAAGCTTTCTTT. Its protein is CASSLREQVAEAFF.

CDR3 residues: CASSSYVRGLTGELFF. In DNA form, the CDR3 reads TGTGCCAGCAGCTCATATGTGCGGGGACTCACCGGGGAGCTGTTTTTT. This chain links TRBV14 with TRBJ2-2, with D tentatively TRBD2 (6 bases). Trimming left V 5 bases short and J 4 bases short, with 17 bases between. This CDR3 comprises 16 residues. CDR1 is SGHDN and CDR2 is FVKESK in the germline V gene.

V and J are TRBV27 and TRBJ2-2, with 10 bases that match TRBD1. CDR3 length: 15 residues. CDR1 and CDR2 (germline): MNHEY, SMNVEV (reference sequence). The trim removed 5 bases at V and 5 bases at J, leaving 5 bases unmatched. The CDR3 here is CASSPRDRGTGELFF. DNA for the CDR3: TGTGCCAGCAGTCCCCGGGACAGGGGAACCGGGGAGCTGTTTTTT.

The CDR3 DNA follows: TGTGCCAGCAGCTTAGGCGGGAGAGGTTACAATGAGCAGTTCTTC. Its translation: CASSLGGRGYNEQFF. The chain is built from TRBV11-2 and TRBJ2-1, with 7 bases that match TRBD2. Germline-derived CDR1 and CDR2 are SGHAT and FQNNGV. V shed 1 base and J 4 bases; nucleotides not matched to a gene: 4. The CDR3 sequence is 15 residues long.

The rearrangement joins TRBV9 to TRBJ2-6; no clear D. The V end lost 3 bases, the J end lost 0 bases, and 4 bases lay between the germline ends. The germline V gene encodes CDR1 SGDLS and CDR2 YYNGEE. This CDR3 has 14 residues. The CDR3 DNA is TGTGCCAGCAGCGGTATCTCTGGGGCCAACGTCCTGACTTTC. Its translation is CASSGISGANVLTF.

The chain couples TRBV21-1 to TRBJ2-7; the table's D call, TRBD2, was not checked against the DNA. TRBV21-1 is a known pseudogene. CDR3 length: 17 amino acids. Here the CDR3 reads CASSKKGKASNGDEQYF. CDR3 DNA: TGTGCCAGCAGCAAAAAAGGTAAGGCCTCCAACGGGGACGAGCAGTACTTC.

This chain connects TRBV5-1 to TRBJ1-2, with no clear D. Germline V lookup: CDR1 SGHRS, CDR2 YFSETQ. The CDR3 spans 13 residues. V dropped 6 bases and J dropped 8 bases, with 17 bases sitting between them. The CDR3 spells CASTRPGTGGYTF. CDR3 nucleotide sequence: TGCGCCAGCACCCGACCTGGAACCGGGGGCTACACCTTC.

The rearrangement uses TRBV28 and TRBJ2-3; D might be TRBD2 (6 bases). The V end was cut by 7 bases, the J end by 4 bases, with 21 bases between. Germline V gene sequence: CDR1 MDHEN, CDR2 SYDVKM. This CDR3 contains 16 residues. The DNA for the CDR3 is TGTGCCAGCACCGGCGCCGGGAGCCCAACTCCAGATACGCAGTATTTT. Amino acid sequence: CASTGAGSPTPDTQYF.

The CDR3 nucleotides read TGTGCCAGCAGTTCTGCGGTTGGGGGGGCCCATGGCTACACCTTC. Protein: CASSSAVGGAHGYTF. The rearrangement joins TRBV6-5 to TRBJ1-2, with a tentative D call TRBD1 (6 bases). The germline gives CDR1 MNHEY, CDR2 SVGAGI. This CDR3 is built from 15 residues. V was cut by 4 bases and J by 6 bases, with 18 bases left in between.

V and J are TRBV19 and TRBJ1-2, with D possibly matching TRBD1 (5 bases). The V end was cut by 3 bases, the J end by 3 bases, with 11 bases between. The CDR3 has 14 residues. The germline V gene encodes CDR1 LNHDA and CDR2 SQIVND (reference sequence). The CDR3 protein is CASSMAAQDYGYTF. The CDR3 region has the DNA TGTGCCAGTAGTATGGCGGCACAGGACTATGGCTACACCTTC. The full variable domain, completed using reference TRBV19 and TRBJ1-2, is DGGITQSPKYLFRKEGQNVTLSCEQNLNHDAMYWYRQDPGQGLRLIYYSQIVNDFQKGDIAEGYSVSREKKESFPLTVTSAQKNPTAFYLCASSMAAQDYGYTFGSGTRLTVV.

The V gene is TRBV28, the J gene TRBJ2-5, with a possible D match to TRBD2 (6 bases). Germline V gives CDR1 MDHEN, CDR2 SYDVKM. V was cut by 7 bases and J by 5 bases, with 14 bases left in between. The CDR3 spans 13 residues. As DNA, the CDR3 is TGTGCCAGCAAAGGAGGGGCGGATGAGACCCAGTACTTC. This translates into CASKGGADETQYF.

The chain combines TRBV2 with TRBJ2-2, with D unresolved. V gave up 6 bases and J gave up 6 bases, with 8 bases separating them. CDR3 length: 12 residues. CDR1 SNHLY and CDR2 FYNNEI come from the germline V gene. CDR3 loop: CASRANAGELFF. CDR3 nucleotides: TGTGCCAGCAGGGCCAACGCCGGGGAGCTGTTTTTT.

This clone was picked up a small number of times. The genes are TRBV6-5 and TRBJ2-1; the D gene is possibly TRBD2 (6 bases). Deletions cut 5 bases from V and 1 base from J, with 12 bases between. Germline-derived CDR1 and CDR2 are MNHEY and SVGAGI. There are 15 residues in the CDR3. CDR3 sequence reads: CASSQNGGSYNEQFF. Written as DNA, the CDR3 is TGTGCCAGCAGTCAGAACGGGGGATCCTACAATGAGCAGTTCTTC.

The rearrangement links TRBV2 to TRBJ1-6; no firm D call. The CDR3 totals 15 residues. Trimming cost V 2 bases and J 9 bases, with 14 bases left between them. Per germline, CDR1 SNHLY and CDR2 FYNNEI. This CDR3 reads CASSESSQAGSPLHF. In DNA, the CDR3 is TGTGCCAGCAGTGAAAGTTCTCAGGCTGGTTCACCCCTCCACTTT.

The chain combines TRBV30 with TRBJ1-4; D is ambiguous. The CDR3 is 12 residues long. The V end was cut by 2 bases, the J end by 8 bases, with 9 bases between. Germline V gene sequence: CDR1 GTSNPN, CDR2 SVGIG (reference sequence). Here the CDR3 reads CAWSKANEKLFF. The DNA for the CDR3 is TGTGCCTGGAGTAAAGCGAACGAAAAACTGTTTTTT.

The chain is built from TRBV14 and TRBJ2-3, with a weak D call TRBD2 (5 bases). The CDR3 runs 13 residues. Germline loops: CDR1 SGHDN, CDR2 FVKESK. Trimming cost V 4 bases and J 2 bases, with 7 bases left between them. The CDR3 is CASSPGITDTQYF. The DNA of the CDR3 is TGTGCCAGCAGCCCCGGGATCACAGATACGCAGTATTTT.

The chain links TRBV7-3 to TRBJ2-5; TRBD1 is a possible D gene (6 bases). The DNA end lines up better with TRBJ2-7; the J call may be wrong. CDR1 is SGHTA and CDR2 is FQGTGA in the germline V gene. The length of the CDR3 is 13 residues. The CDR3 protein is CASSLGTNYEQYF. For the CDR3, the DNA is TGTGCCAGCAGCCTAGGGACAAACTACGAGCAGTACTTC.

V is TRBV27 and J is TRBJ2-1; TRBD2 agrees at 14 bases. After removal of 5 bases from V and 4 bases from J, the junction contained 4 bases not matched to a gene. CDR1 MNHEY and CDR2 SMNVEV come from the germline V gene (reference sequence). There are 16 residues in the CDR3. This CDR3 reads CASSPTSGRAYNEQFF. The CDR3 coding sequence is TGTGCCAGCAGTCCGACTAGCGGGAGGGCATACAATGAGCAGTTCTTC.

The chain combines TRBV6-6 with TRBJ1-3; the match to TRBD1 covers 7 bases. The CDR3 covers 16 residues. Looked up from germline, CDR1 is MNHNY and CDR2 is SVGAGI (reference sequence). With V trimmed by 7 bases and J by 4 bases, 13 bases remained unmatched. CDR3 coding DNA: TGTGCCAGCAATAAATACCGGGACAGTACCGGAAACACCATATATTTT. Translating gives CASNKYRDSTGNTIYF.

This clone has a single count. One end of the junction does not line up with germline, which may come from a read error. The rearrangement uses TRBV5-1 and TRBJ2-6, with a possible D match to TRBD2 (7 bases). CDR1 and CDR2 from the germline V gene are SGHRS and YFSETQ. The CDR3 length is 16 residues. The CDR3 region has the DNA TGCGCCAGCAGCTTGGAGGGGGGGGCTGGGGCCAACGGCCTGACTTTC. Protein: CASSLEGGAGANGLTF.